These 6 T cell receptor beta chains were all obtained from the same sample, sequenced in a study of shared T cell receptors in the human thymus. Using immunoSEQ multiplex PCR, the repertoire was profiled, and TCRdb retains in-frame clones only, with some absent. The data show hundreds of thousands of clones, around 87% seen once. Another study also made use of these data, one on human thymus T cells.

Sequenced sample: thymocytes. These receptors were taken from a boy younger than two with a congenital heart defect.

V is TRBV2 and J is TRBJ2-7; D may be TRBD2 (5 bases). The germline V and J ends were trimmed by 7 bases and 6 bases, with 19 bases remaining between them. The CDR3 is made up of 14 amino acids. CDR1 SNHLY and CDR2 FYNNEI come from the germline V gene. The CDR3 here is CASKGAALRTEQYF. CDR3 in DNA: TGTGCCAGCAAGGGAGCGGCTCTTAGGACCGAGCAGTACTTC.

The rearrangement joins TRBV20-1 to TRBJ1-4; D is unclear. V lost 6 bases and J lost 5, with 7 bases in between. The CDR3 spans 11 residues. CDR1 and CDR2 from the germline V gene are DFQATT and SNEGSKA (reference sequence). As DNA, the CDR3 is TGCAGTGCGCACCGGAATGAAAAACTGTTTTTT. This gives the protein CSAHRNEKLFF.

The V call is TRBV4-1, the J call TRBJ2-7; tentatively, D is TRBD2 (5 bases). Germline assignment: CDR1 MGHRA and CDR2 YSYEKL. There are 16 residues in the CDR3. V lost 1 base and J lost 0, with 13 bases in between. CDR3: CASSQASYTSSYEQYF. In nucleotides, the CDR3 is TGCGCCAGCAGCCAAGCCAGTTATACTAGCTCCTACGAGCAGTACTTC.

The CDR3 DNA sequence: TGTGCCAGCAGCCCGGCCGGGACAGGGAGTTTCGGTGAGCAGTTCTTC. It yields the protein CASSPAGTGSFGEQFF. The chain carries TRBV11-3 and TRBJ2-1; 9 bases line up with TRBD1. Germline V gives CDR1 SGHNT, CDR2 YENEEA. The CDR3 runs 16 residues. The J segment lost 9 bases and the V segment lost 5 bases, leaving 14 bases of the junction unmatched. Using reference TRBV11-3 and TRBJ2-1 for the parts outside the CDR3, the full variable domain is EAGVVQSPRYKIIEKKQPVAFWCNPISGHNTLYWYLQNLGQGPELLIRYENEEAVDDSQLPKDRFSAERLKGVDSTLKIQPAELGDSAVYLCASSPAGTGSFGEQFFGPGTRLTVL.

The chain recombines TRBV11-2 with TRBJ2-7; TRBD2 aligns across 11 bases. With 5 bases clipped from V and 2 bases from J, the junction kept 11 bases outside the gene matches. CDR1 SGHAT and CDR2 FQNNGV come from the germline V gene. The CDR3 runs 17 residues. The CDR3 sequence is CASSHLRTSGGAYEQYF. CDR3 in DNA: TGTGCCAGCAGCCACCTGAGAACTAGCGGGGGAGCCTACGAGCAGTACTTC. Looking up the rest from reference TRBV11-2 and TRBJ2-7 gives the full variable domain: EAGVAQSPRYKIIEKRQSVAFWCNPISGHATLYWYQQILGQGPKLLIQFQNNGVVDDSQLPKDRFSAERLKGVDSTLKIQPAKLEDSAVYLCASSHLRTSGGAYEQYFGPGTRLTVT.

This chain uses TRBV7-6 with TRBJ2-1; TRBD1 matches at 8 bases. The germline V gene has CDR1 SGHVS and CDR2 FNYEAQ. This CDR3 contains 17 residues. Trimming at V came to 1 base and at J to 1 base, leaving 6 bases not matched to a gene. CDR3 protein: CASSLERTGTSYNEQFF. CDR3 nucleotides: TGTGCCAGCAGCTTAGAAAGGACAGGGACTTCCTACAATGAGCAGTTCTTC.